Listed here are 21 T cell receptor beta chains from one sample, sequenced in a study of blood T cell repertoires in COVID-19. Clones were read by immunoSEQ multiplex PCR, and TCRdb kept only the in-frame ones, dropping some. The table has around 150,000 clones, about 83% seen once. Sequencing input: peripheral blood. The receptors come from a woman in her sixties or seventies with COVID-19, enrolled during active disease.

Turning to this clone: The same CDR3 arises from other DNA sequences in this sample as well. CDR3 sequence (DNA): TGTGCCAGCTCTAATACGGGACAGTTGAATCAGCCCCAGCATTTT. It yields the protein CASSNTGQLNQPQHF. This chain uses TRBV6-5 with TRBJ1-5, with 7 bases matching TRBD1. Germline V lookup: CDR1 MNHEY, CDR2 SVGAGI. This CDR3 contains 15 residues. Unmatched junction bases numbered 11, after V lost 8 bases and J lost 4 bases.

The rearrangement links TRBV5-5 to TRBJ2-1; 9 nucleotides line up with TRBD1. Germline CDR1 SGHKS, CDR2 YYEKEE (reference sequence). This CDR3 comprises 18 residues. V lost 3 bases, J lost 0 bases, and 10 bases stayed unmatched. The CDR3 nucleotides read TGTGCCAGCAGCTCCGGGACAGGGTCCCGGGTCTCCTACAATGAGCAGTTCTTC. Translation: CASSSGTGSRVSYNEQFF.

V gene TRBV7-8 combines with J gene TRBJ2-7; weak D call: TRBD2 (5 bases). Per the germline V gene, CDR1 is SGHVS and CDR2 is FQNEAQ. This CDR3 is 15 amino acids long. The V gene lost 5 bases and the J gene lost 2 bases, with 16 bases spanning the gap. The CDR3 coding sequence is TGTGCCAGCAGCCCAGGAAGCGCAGCGGCCTACGAGCAGTACTTC. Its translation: CASSPGSAAAYEQYF.

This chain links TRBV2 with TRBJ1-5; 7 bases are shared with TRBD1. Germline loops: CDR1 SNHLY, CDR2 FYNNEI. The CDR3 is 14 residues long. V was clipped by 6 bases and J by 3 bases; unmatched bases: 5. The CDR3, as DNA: TGTGCCAGCAGCGAGGACAGGTTCAATCAGCCCCAGCATTTT. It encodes CASSEDRFNQPQHF. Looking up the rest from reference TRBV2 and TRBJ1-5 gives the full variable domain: EPEVTQTPSHQVTQMGQEVILRCVPISNHLYFYWYRQILGQKVEFLVSFYNNEISEKSEIFDDQFSVERPDGSNFTLKIRSTKLEDSAMYFCASSEDRFNQPQHFGDGTRLSIL.

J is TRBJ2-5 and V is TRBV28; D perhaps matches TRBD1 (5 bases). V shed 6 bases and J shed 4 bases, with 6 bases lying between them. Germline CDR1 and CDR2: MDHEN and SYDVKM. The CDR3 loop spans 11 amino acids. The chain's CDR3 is CASRTAETQYF. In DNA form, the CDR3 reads TGTGCCAGCAGGACAGCAGAGACCCAGTACTTC. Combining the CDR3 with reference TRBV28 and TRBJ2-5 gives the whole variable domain DVKVTQSSRYLVKRTGEKVFLECVQDMDHENMFWYRQDPGLGLRLIYFSYDVKMKEKGDIPEGYSVSREKKERFSLILESASTNQTSMYLCASRTAETQYFGPGTRLLVL.

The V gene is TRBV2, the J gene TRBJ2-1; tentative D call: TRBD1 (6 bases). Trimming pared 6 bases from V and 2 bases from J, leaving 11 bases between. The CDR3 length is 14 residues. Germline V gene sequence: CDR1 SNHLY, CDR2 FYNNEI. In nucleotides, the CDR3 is TGTGCCAGCAGGGGGGCAGGGGCCTACAATGAGCAGTTCTTC. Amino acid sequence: CASRGAGAYNEQFF.

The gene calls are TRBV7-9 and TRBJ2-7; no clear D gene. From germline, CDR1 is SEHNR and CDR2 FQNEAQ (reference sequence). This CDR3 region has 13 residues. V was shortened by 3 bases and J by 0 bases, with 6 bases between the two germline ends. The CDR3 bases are TGTGCCAGCAGCTTCTCTAGCTCCTACGAGCAGTACTTC. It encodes CASSFSSSYEQYF.

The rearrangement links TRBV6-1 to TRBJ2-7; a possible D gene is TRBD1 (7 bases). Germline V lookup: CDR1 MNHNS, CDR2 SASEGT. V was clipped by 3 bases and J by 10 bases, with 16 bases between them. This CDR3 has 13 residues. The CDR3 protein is CASSDRGWGEQYF. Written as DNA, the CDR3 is TGTGCCAGCAGTGACAGGGGGTGGGGGGAACAGTACTTC.

The CDR3 spells CASSVRLASGVADTQYF. Here the CDR3 DNA reads TGTGCCAGCAGCGTTAGGTTGGCTAGCGGGGTAGCAGATACGCAGTATTTT. The chain recombines TRBV9 with TRBJ2-3; 9 nucleotides align to TRBD2. CDR1 SGDLS and CDR2 YYNGEE come from the germline V gene. The CDR3 consists of 17 residues. J was trimmed by 4 bases and V by 2 bases; bases with no gene match: 11.

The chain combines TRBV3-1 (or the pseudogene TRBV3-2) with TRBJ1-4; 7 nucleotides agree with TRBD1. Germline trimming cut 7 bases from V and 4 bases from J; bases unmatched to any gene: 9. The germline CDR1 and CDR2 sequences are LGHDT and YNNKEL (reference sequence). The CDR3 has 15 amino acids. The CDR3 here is CASTSRTGFNEKLFF. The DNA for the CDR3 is TGTGCCAGCACCTCCCGGACAGGATTTAATGAAAAACTGTTTTTT.

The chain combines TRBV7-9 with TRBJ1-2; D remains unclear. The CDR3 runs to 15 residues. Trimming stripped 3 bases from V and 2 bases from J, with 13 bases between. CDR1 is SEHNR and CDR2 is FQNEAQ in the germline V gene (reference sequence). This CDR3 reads CASSFGMLFNYGYTF. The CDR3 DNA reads TGTGCCAGCAGCTTCGGGATGCTCTTCAACTATGGCTACACCTTC.

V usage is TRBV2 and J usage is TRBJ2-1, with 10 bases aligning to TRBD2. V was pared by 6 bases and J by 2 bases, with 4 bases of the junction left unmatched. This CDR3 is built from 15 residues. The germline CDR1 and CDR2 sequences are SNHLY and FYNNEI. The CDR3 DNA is TGTGCCAGCAGCGCTAGCGGGGGTACCTACAATGAGCAGTTCTTC. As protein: CASSASGGTYNEQFF.

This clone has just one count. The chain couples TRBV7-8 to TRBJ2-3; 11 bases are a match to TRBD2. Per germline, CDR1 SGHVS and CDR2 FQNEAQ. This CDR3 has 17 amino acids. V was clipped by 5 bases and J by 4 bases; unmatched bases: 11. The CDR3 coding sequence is TGTGCCAGCAGCCGAGTTAGCGGGGGGGGAGCGTCAGATACGCAGTATTTT. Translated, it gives CASSRVSGGGASDTQYF.

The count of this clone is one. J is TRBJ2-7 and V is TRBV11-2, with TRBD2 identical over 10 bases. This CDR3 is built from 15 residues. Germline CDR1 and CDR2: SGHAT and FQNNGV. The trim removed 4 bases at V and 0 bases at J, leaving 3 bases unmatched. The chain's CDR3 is CASSSSSGGSYEQYF. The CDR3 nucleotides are TGTGCCAGCAGCTCATCTAGCGGGGGCTCCTACGAGCAGTACTTC.

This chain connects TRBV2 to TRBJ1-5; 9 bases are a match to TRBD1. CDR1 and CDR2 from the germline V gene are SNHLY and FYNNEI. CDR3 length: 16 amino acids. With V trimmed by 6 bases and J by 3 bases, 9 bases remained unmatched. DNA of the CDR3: TGTGCCAGCAGGGCGGGACAGGGATATTACAATCAGCCCCAGCATTTT. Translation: CASRAGQGYYNQPQHF.

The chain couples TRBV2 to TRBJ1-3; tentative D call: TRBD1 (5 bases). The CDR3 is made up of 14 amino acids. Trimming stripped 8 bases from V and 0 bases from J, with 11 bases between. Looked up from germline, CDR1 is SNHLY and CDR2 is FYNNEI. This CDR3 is CASRDRHSGNTIYF. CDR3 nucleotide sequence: TGTGCCAGCCGAGACAGACACTCTGGAAACACCATATATTTT.

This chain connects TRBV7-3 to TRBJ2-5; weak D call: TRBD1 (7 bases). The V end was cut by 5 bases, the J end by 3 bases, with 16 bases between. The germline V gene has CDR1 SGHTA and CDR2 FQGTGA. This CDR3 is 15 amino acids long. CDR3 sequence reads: CASSLGGGREETQYF. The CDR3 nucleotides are TGTGCCAGCAGCCTCGGAGGGGGCCGGGAAGAGACCCAGTACTTC. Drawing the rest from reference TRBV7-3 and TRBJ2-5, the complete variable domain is GAGVSQTPSNKVTEKGKYVELRCDPISGHTALYWYRQSLGQGPEFLIYFQGTGAADDSGLPNDRFFAVRPEGSVSTLKIQRTERGDSAVYLCASSLGGGREETQYFGPGTRLLVL.

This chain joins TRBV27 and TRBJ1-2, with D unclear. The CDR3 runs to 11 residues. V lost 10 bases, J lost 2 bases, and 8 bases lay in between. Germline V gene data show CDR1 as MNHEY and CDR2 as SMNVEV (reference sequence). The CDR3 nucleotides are TGTGCCACGGGTGAGAACTATGGCTACACCTTC. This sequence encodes CATGENYGYTF.

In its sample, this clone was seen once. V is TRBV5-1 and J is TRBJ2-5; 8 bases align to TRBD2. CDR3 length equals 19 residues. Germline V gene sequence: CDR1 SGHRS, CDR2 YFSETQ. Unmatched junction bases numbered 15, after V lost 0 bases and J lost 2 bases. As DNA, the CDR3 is TGCGCCAGCAGCTTGGCCCGGGCGGGGGGAATCCTACTACAAGAGACCCAGTACTTC. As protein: CASSLARAGGILLQETQYF.

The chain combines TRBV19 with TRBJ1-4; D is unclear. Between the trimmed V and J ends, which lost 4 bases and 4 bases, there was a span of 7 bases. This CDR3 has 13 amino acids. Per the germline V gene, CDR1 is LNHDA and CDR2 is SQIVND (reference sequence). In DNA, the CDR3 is TGTGCCAGTAGTAGGCTTCGTAATGAAAAACTGTTTTTT. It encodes CASSRLRNEKLFF.

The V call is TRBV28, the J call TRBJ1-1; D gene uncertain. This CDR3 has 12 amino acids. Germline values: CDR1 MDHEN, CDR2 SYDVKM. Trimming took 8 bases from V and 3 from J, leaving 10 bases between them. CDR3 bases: TGTGCCAGCGCCAGCGGGCACACTGAAGCTTTCTTT. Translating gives CASASGHTEAFF.